This T cell receptor beta chain was sequenced for a study of blood T cell repertoires in COVID-19. Across the study: Whether acute or convalescent, the COVID-19 samples came from the United States, Italy and Spain. Sources were T cells, B-cell-depleted T cells, or PBMCs; the material itself was cDNA or gDNA.

Under the authors' procedure: Using reference gene primer amplification, nucleated cell counts were estimated. Assay used: immunoSEQ multiplex PCR; TCRdb lists only in-frame clones, some missing. For V, J and clone size, that table is used; D and trimming come from the DNA. This table has some 190,000 clones, almost 85% appearing once. The CDR3 sequence is 19 residues long. V was cut by 3 bases and J by 2 bases, with 25 bases left in between. Per germline, CDR1 MDHEN and CDR2 SYDVKM. This clone was observed a handful of times. The receptor was derived from a woman aged 65 to 85 with active or convalescent COVID-19. V usage is TRBV28 and J usage is TRBJ1-1; TRBD1 is a possible D gene (6 bases). The specimen sequenced was peripheral blood. CDR3 coding DNA: TGTGCCAGCAGTTTTGAGGTCTGGGGGCCGGGTCGGGGAAACACTGAAGCTTTCTTT. Translated: CASSFEVWGPGRGNTEAFF.